These 31 T cell receptor beta chains share one sample of origin, sequenced in a study of T cell changes during pregnancy in multiple sclerosis. Using immunoSEQ multiplex PCR, the repertoire was profiled, and TCRdb retains in-frame clones only, with some absent. The table lists fewer than 35,000 clones, 93% of them singletons, with around 0.39% in the top ten. The sequenced sample was CD4+ T cells from peripheral blood mononuclear cells, obtained after pregnancy. Receptor source: a female donor with multiple sclerosis, enrolled in a pregnancy study.

The V and J genes are TRBV7-2 and TRBJ2-7; weak D call: TRBD2 (5 bases). Germline CDR1 is SGHTA and CDR2 is FQGNSA. The CDR3 loop spans 14 amino acids. V dropped 1 base and J dropped 3 bases, with 10 bases sitting between them. The CDR3 region has the DNA TGTGCCAGCAGCTTAGGGTTCGGGAACTACGAGCAGTACTTC. Translating gives CASSLGFGNYEQYF.

In this sample, this clone turned up once. The chain recombines TRBV27 with TRBJ2-2; TRBD1 matches at 11 bases. The CDR3 has 16 amino acids. In germline, CDR1 is MNHEY, CDR2 SMNVEV (reference sequence). V was clipped by 2 bases and J by 4 bases; unmatched bases: 3. The CDR3 coding sequence is TGTGCCAGCAGTTTACAGGACAGGGGGCGCACCGGGGAGCTGTTTTTT. Protein sequence: CASSLQDRGRTGELFF.

This chain links TRBV7-3 with TRBJ2-1, with TRBD2 matching 7 bases. Germline V gene data show CDR1 as SGHTA and CDR2 as FQGTGA. V lost 2 bases and J lost 3; bases outside the gene matches: 1. The CDR3 consists of 14 residues. CDR3 nucleotide sequence: TGTGCCAGCAGCTTACTAGCGGACTACAATGAGCAGTTCTTC. It is translated as CASSLLADYNEQFF.

The chain links TRBV4-1 to TRBJ1-1; 7 positions agree with TRBD1. From germline, CDR1 is MGHRA and CDR2 YSYEKL. This CDR3 contains 17 residues. V lost 2 bases and J lost 1; bases outside the gene matches: 10. The CDR3 DNA is TGCGCCAGCAGCCAACTGGACAGGAGGGTTTCGAACACTGAAGCTTTCTTT. Protein sequence: CASSQLDRRVSNTEAFF.

The chain's CDR3 is CAWSGHIVAKNQPQHF. DNA of the CDR3: TGTGCCTGGAGTGGACATATTGTGGCAAAAAATCAGCCCCAGCATTTT. The V call is TRBV30, the J call TRBJ1-5, with D unresolved. Germline V gene data show CDR1 as GTSNPN and CDR2 as SVGIG (reference sequence). Trimming cost V 1 base and J 4 bases, with 17 bases left between them. The CDR3 has 16 residues.

The gene calls are TRBV29-1 and TRBJ1-2; 7 bases match TRBD1. Losses at the gene ends were 7 bases for V and 5 bases for J; bases not matched to a gene: 7. This CDR3 contains 12 residues. CDR1 is SQVTM, CDR2 ANQGSEA, per germline. The CDR3 here is CSAVSGGYGYTF. Written as DNA, the CDR3 is TGCAGCGCCGTGTCAGGGGGGTATGGCTACACCTTC.

V usage is TRBV5-8 and J usage is TRBJ1-4; no clear D gene. CDR3 size: 13 residues. Germline V gene sequence: CDR1 SGHTS, CDR2 YDEGEE. The V and J ends lost 3 bases and 3 bases respectively, with 6 bases between them. In nucleotides, the CDR3 is TGTGCCAGCAGCTGGAGATCTAATGAAAAACTGTTTTTT. Protein sequence: CASSWRSNEKLFF. Full variable domain (missing parts from reference TRBV5-8 and TRBJ1-4): EAGVTQSPTHLIKTRGQQATLRCSPISGHTSVYWYQQALGLGLQFLLWYDEGEERNRGNFPPRFSGRQFPNYSSELNVNALELEDSALYLCASSWRSNEKLFFGSGTQLSVL.

The chain links TRBV6-6 to TRBJ1-6; maybe TRBD1 (5 bases). From germline, CDR1 is MNHNY and CDR2 SVGAGI (reference sequence). CDR3 length: 14 amino acids. Trimming took off 8 bases at V and 6 bases at J, with 14 bases between the two ends. CDR3 residues: CASASRQGNSPLHF. The CDR3 DNA reads as TGTGCCAGCGCTTCGAGGCAGGGTAATTCACCCCTCCACTTT.

V gene TRBV7-7 combines with J gene TRBJ2-2; 13 positions agree with TRBD2. The CDR3 totals 15 residues. The germline V gene encodes CDR1 SSHAT and CDR2 FNYEAQ (reference sequence). J lost 8 bases, V lost 10 bases, and 10 bases had no gene match. The CDR3 reads CATTGLAGAWGELFF. The CDR3, as DNA: TGTGCCACCACTGGACTAGCGGGAGCCTGGGGGGAGCTGTTTTTT.

This clone is a singleton in its sample. The CDR3 here is CASSQAHYEQYF. CDR3 nucleotides: TGTGCCAGCAGCCAAGCCCACTACGAGCAGTACTTC. This sequence joins TRBV14 and TRBJ2-7; D not resolved. CDR3 size: 12 residues. Trimming shortened V by 1 base and J by 3 bases, and 4 bases separated the two germline ends. The germline V gene has CDR1 SGHDN and CDR2 FVKESK.

The chain carries TRBV7-8 and TRBJ1-1; 9 bases match TRBD1. This CDR3 has 14 amino acids. Germline loops: CDR1 SGHVS, CDR2 FQNEAQ. V lost 5 bases to trimming and J lost 5 bases; unmatched junction nucleotides: 6. The CDR3 coding sequence is TGTGCCAGCAGCCCGGACAGGGGTTGGACTGAAGCTTTCTTT. This codes for CASSPDRGWTEAFF. Full variable domain (outside the CDR3, taken from reference TRBV7-8 and TRBJ1-1): GAGVSQSPRYKVAKRGQDVALRCDPISGHVSLFWYQQALGQGPEFLTYFQNEAQLDKSGLPSDRFFAERPEGSVSTLKIQRTQQEDSAVYLCASSPDRGWTEAFFGQGTRLTVV.

This clone occurred once. V is TRBV6-6 and J is TRBJ2-1; TRBD2 is a possible D gene (5 bases). V gave up 4 bases and J gave up 4 bases, with 11 bases separating them. The CDR3 is 14 residues long. Germline-derived CDR1 and CDR2 are MNHNY and SVGAGI (reference sequence). The DNA for the CDR3 is TGTGCCAGCAGTTTGGCCGGACTTTACAATGAGCAGTTCTTC. Translating it yields CASSLAGLYNEQFF.

The chain links TRBV29-1 to TRBJ1-1; D uncertain. The CDR3 totals 12 residues. The germline V and J ends were trimmed by 3 bases and 4 bases, with 9 bases remaining between them. From germline, CDR1 is SQVTM and CDR2 ANQGSEA. The DNA of the CDR3 is TGCAGCGTTGACGAGACGGGCACTGAAGCTTTCTTT. Protein product: CSVDETGTEAFF.

The CDR3 sequence: CASSQTSGYNEQFF. CDR3 nucleotides: TGTGCCAGCAGCCAGACTAGCGGTTACAATGAGCAGTTCTTC. The chain employs TRBV14 and TRBJ2-1, with 9 bases matching TRBD2. Germline V gene sequence: CDR1 SGHDN, CDR2 FVKESK. CDR3 length: 14 amino acids. Unmatched junction bases numbered 1, after V lost 3 bases and J lost 4 bases.

V is TRBV18 and J is TRBJ2-3, with 8 bases lining up with TRBD2. Germline V CDR1 and CDR2: KGHSH, LQKENI. The trim removed 2 bases at V and 9 bases at J, leaving 13 bases unmatched. CDR3 length: 16 amino acids. Here the CDR3 reads CASSPVTPTSGGTQYF. CDR3 sequence (DNA): TGTGCCAGCTCACCAGTTACCCCTACCAGCGGGGGAACGCAGTATTTT.

This chain uses TRBV19 with TRBJ2-5; 9 bases agree with TRBD1. The J call may not be correct, given that the DNA end is closer to TRBJ2-7. The germline CDR1 and CDR2 sequences are LNHDA and SQIVND (reference sequence). The CDR3 loop spans 13 amino acids. CDR3: CASRGQGTYEQYF. In DNA, the CDR3 is TGTGCCAGTAGGGGACAGGGAACCTACGAGCAGTACTTC.

V usage is TRBV18 and J usage is TRBJ2-5, with D uncertain. V dropped 3 bases and J dropped 4 bases, with 6 bases sitting between them. Germline loops: CDR1 KGHSH, CDR2 LQKENI. This CDR3 spans 12 amino acids. This CDR3 reads CASSPRAETQYF. The CDR3 DNA follows: TGTGCCAGCTCACCCCGCGCAGAGACCCAGTACTTC.

This chain connects TRBV10-3 to TRBJ1-2; 7 nucleotides match TRBD1. The CDR3 consists of 17 residues. From germline, CDR1 is ENHRY and CDR2 SYGVKD. With V trimmed by 5 bases and J by 7 bases, 19 bases remained unmatched. This chain's CDR3 is CAISQGVRRRQGSGYTF. The CDR3 DNA reads TGTGCCATCAGTCAGGGTGTCCGTCGCCGACAGGGATCTGGCTACACCTTC.

In this sample, this clone turned up once. The chain joins TRBV5-1 to TRBJ1-4; TRBD1 matches 8 bases. Germline lookup yields CDR1 SGHRS and CDR2 YFSETQ. The CDR3 is 15 residues long. Trimming cost V 2 bases and J 0 bases; bases outside gene matches: 0. The CDR3 coding sequence is TGCGCCAGCAGCTTACAGGGGGCAACTAATGAAAAACTGTTTTTT. Translating it yields CASSLQGATNEKLFF.

The chain is built from TRBV5-5 and TRBJ1-4; the D gene is possibly TRBD1 (6 bases). The CDR3 sequence is 14 residues long. Deletions cut 5 bases from V and 6 bases from J, with 14 bases between. From germline, CDR1 is SGHKS and CDR2 YYEKEE (reference sequence). The CDR3 is CASRPDSGYEKLFF. Here the CDR3 DNA reads TGTGCCAGCAGACCGGACAGTGGATATGAAAAACTGTTTTTT.

Concerning this clone itself: Other DNA sequences in the same sample also yield this CDR3. The rearrangement uses TRBV7-3 and TRBJ2-1, with 9 nucleotides matching TRBD2. The germline V gene has CDR1 SGHTA and CDR2 FQGTGA. With V trimmed by 2 bases and J by 8 bases, 4 bases remained unmatched. This CDR3 contains 14 residues. The CDR3 loop reads CASSLGRGGYEQFF. The CDR3 nucleotides are TGTGCCAGCAGCTTAGGGCGGGGGGGCTATGAGCAGTTCTTC.

The chain joins TRBV6-6 to TRBJ1-1; D gene uncertain. Germline V CDR1 and CDR2: MNHNY, SVGAGI (reference sequence). Trimming pared 0 bases from V and 0 bases from J, leaving 11 bases between. The CDR3 runs to 16 residues. This CDR3 is CASSYSNVALNTEAFF. The CDR3 DNA reads as TGTGCCAGCAGTTACTCGAATGTAGCTTTGAACACTGAAGCTTTCTTT.

The V gene is TRBV10-3, the J gene TRBJ2-7; 9 positions match TRBD1. Germline trimming cut 10 bases from V and 6 bases from J; bases unmatched to any gene: 13. Germline CDR1 is ENHRY and CDR2 is SYGVKD. The CDR3 totals 14 residues. CDR3 DNA sequence: TGTGCCACCGGGGGACAGGGATTGGTTGGCGAGCAGTACTTC. Translated, it gives CATGGQGLVGEQYF.

CDR3 coding DNA: TGTGCCAGCAGCCCCCCAAACGAGAGTTATGGCTACACCTTC. Its protein is CASSPPNESYGYTF. This chain uses TRBV4-2 with TRBJ1-2; D unresolved. The germline gives CDR1 LGHNA, CDR2 YNFKEQ. V gave up 4 bases and J gave up 5 bases, with 14 bases separating them. The CDR3 has 14 amino acids.

V gene TRBV6-5 combines with J gene TRBJ1-3; TRBD1 matches 7 bases. Germline values: CDR1 MNHEY, CDR2 SVGAGI. The V and J ends lost 6 bases and 4 bases, in that order; junction bases with no gene match: 9. The CDR3 spans 15 residues. The CDR3 region has the DNA TGTGCCAGCAGCCCGACAGGGACGGTCGGAAACACCATATATTTT. Protein product: CASSPTGTVGNTIYF.

This chain links TRBV4-2 with TRBJ2-4, with 10 nucleotides matching TRBD1. The CDR3 runs 15 residues. Germline loops: CDR1 LGHNA, CDR2 YNFKEQ. V lost 3 bases and J lost 1; bases outside the gene matches: 0. The CDR3 reads CASSQGQGAKNIQYF. CDR3 coding DNA: TGTGCCAGCAGCCAGGGACAGGGGGCCAAAAACATTCAGTACTTC.

The chain couples TRBV27 to TRBJ2-1; 8 bases agree with TRBD2. CDR3 length equals 16 residues. V trimming: 2 bases; J trimming: 4 bases; junction bases outside the gene matches: 7. CDR1 MNHEY and CDR2 SMNVEV come from the germline V gene (reference sequence). The DNA for the CDR3 is TGTGCCAGCAGTTTAACCCCGGGACTAGTGTACAATGAGCAGTTCTTC. This sequence encodes CASSLTPGLVYNEQFF.

Here the CDR3 reads CASSTYVAGLHTEAFF. CDR3 nucleotide sequence: TGTGCCAGCTCAACCTATGTTGCAGGGTTGCACACTGAAGCTTTCTTT. This chain links TRBV18 with TRBJ1-1; tentative D call: TRBD1 (5 bases). The length of the CDR3 is 16 residues. The germline V gene encodes CDR1 KGHSH and CDR2 LQKENI. Trimming removed 5 bases at V and 3 bases at J, with 19 bases between.

This clone showed up just once. The chain joins TRBV18 to TRBJ1-2; 9 bases line up with TRBD1. Germline loops: CDR1 KGHSH, CDR2 LQKENI. This CDR3 comprises 17 residues. With V trimmed by 1 base and J by 2 bases, 8 bases remained unmatched. For the CDR3, the DNA is TGTGCCAGCTCACCACGGGGACAGGGCAGAGTGAACTATGGCTACACCTTC. Translated: CASSPRGQGRVNYGYTF.

The V gene is TRBV29-1, the J gene TRBJ1-5; TRBD1 matches at 9 bases. This CDR3 contains 15 residues. Per the germline V gene, CDR1 is SQVTM and CDR2 is ANQGSEA. V lost 4 bases to trimming and J lost 4 bases; unmatched junction nucleotides: 8. CDR3 bases: TGCAGCGTTGGGACAGGGGTTGCTCGGAATCAGCCCCAGCATTTT. Translating gives CSVGTGVARNQPQHF.

This sequence joins TRBV5-5 and TRBJ1-3, with 7 bases that match TRBD1. Trimming took 5 bases from V and 4 from J; bases not matched to a gene: 12. This CDR3 contains 16 residues. Germline V gene sequence: CDR1 SGHKS, CDR2 YYEKEE (reference sequence). The CDR3 DNA follows: TGTGCCAGCAGTCCTGACCCGGGACAGTGGGGAAACACCATATATTTT. Encoded protein: CASSPDPGQWGNTIYF. The variable domain in full, completed from reference TRBV5-5 and TRBJ1-3, reads DAGVTQSPTHLIKTRGQQVTLRCSPISGHKSVSWYQQVLGQGPQFIFQYYEKEERGRGNFPDRFSARQFPNYSSELNVNALLLGDSALYLCASSPDPGQWGNTIYFGEGSWLTVV.